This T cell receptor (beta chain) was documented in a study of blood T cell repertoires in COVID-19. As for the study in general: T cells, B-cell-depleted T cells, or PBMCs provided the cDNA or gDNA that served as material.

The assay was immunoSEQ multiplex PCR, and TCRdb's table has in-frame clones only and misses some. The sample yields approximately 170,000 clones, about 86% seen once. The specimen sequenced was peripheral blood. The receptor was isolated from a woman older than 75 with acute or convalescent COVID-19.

The CDR3 reads CATKERGGEQFF. CDR3 sequence (DNA): TGTGCCACCAAGGAGAGGGGGGGTGAGCAGTTCTTC. The chain recombines TRBV2 with TRBJ2-1, with a possible D match to TRBD2 (7 bases). Germline loops: CDR1 SNHLY, CDR2 FYNNEI. V was cut by 10 bases and J by 9 bases, with 16 bases left in between. The CDR3 is made up of 12 amino acids.